These 3 T cell receptor beta chains were sequenced from one sample in a study of blood T cell repertoires in COVID-19. Profiling relied on immunoSEQ multiplex PCR, and the TCRdb table lists in-frame clones only, not all of them. The top ten clones hold more than 0.95% of a sample with roughly 60,000 clones, 65% to 90% of them seen once. The sequenced sample was peripheral blood. These receptors were collected from a man aged 40-55 years with acute or convalescent COVID-19.

CDR3 bases: TGTGCCAGCAGCTTCAGGGGGACCTCCTACGAGCAGTACTTC. As protein: CASSFRGTSYEQYF. V and J are TRBV11-3 and TRBJ2-7; 7 nucleotides match TRBD1. This CDR3 is 14 amino acids long. The junction had 2 bases not matched to a gene; V was cut back by 3 bases and J by 0 bases. In germline, CDR1 is SGHNT, CDR2 YENEEA. The variable domain in full, with the rest retrieved from reference TRBV11-3 and TRBJ2-7, is EAGVVQSPRYKIIEKKQPVAFWCNPISGHNTLYWYLQNLGQGPELLIRYENEEAVDDSQLPKDRFSAERLKGVDSTLKIQPAELGDSAVYLCASSFRGTSYEQYFGPGTRLTVT.

The chain is built from TRBV11-3 and TRBJ2-1, with a weak D call TRBD1 (6 bases). The CDR3 is made up of 14 amino acids. Trimming removed 5 bases from V and 16 bases from J, with 24 bases in between. The V gene's germline CDR1 is SGHNT and CDR2 YENEEA. The CDR3 is CASSPRGGRTENFF. CDR3 sequence (DNA): TGTGCCAGCAGCCCCCGCGGTGGGCGGACAGAGAACTTCTTC.

The chain joins TRBV19 to TRBJ1-1; the D gene is possibly TRBD1 (5 bases). V dropped 3 bases and J dropped 9 bases, with 11 bases sitting between them. CDR3 size: 12 residues. Germline values: CDR1 LNHDA, CDR2 SQIVND (reference sequence). The chain's CDR3 is CASSIPDSQAFF. The CDR3 nucleotides are TGTGCCAGTAGTATCCCAGACAGCCAAGCTTTCTTT.